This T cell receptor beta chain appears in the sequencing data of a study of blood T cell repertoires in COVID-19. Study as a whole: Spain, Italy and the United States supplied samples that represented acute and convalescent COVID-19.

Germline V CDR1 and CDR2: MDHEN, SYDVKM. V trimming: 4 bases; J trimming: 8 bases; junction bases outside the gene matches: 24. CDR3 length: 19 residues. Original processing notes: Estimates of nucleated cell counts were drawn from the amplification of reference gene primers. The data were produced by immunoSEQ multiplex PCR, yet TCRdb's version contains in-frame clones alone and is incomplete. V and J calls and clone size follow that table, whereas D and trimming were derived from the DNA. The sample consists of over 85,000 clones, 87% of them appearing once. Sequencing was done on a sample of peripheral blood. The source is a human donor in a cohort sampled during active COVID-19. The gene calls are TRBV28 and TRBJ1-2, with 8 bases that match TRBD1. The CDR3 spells CASSSAGGAVQVWVEGYTF. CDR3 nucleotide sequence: TGTGCCAGCAGTTCTGCAGGGGGCGCGGTCCAGGTGTGGGTGGAGGGCTACACCTTC.